This is a list of T cell receptor beta chains from one sample in a study of shared clonotypes between healthy human individuals. The data were produced by immunoSEQ multiplex PCR, yet TCRdb's version contains in-frame clones alone and is incomplete. Among about 600,000 clones listed, around 97% were seen once. Sequenced: naive CD4+ T cells sorted from blood. These TCRs come from a woman aged 25-40 years in good health. The conserved cysteine and the conserved F or W are not part of the CDR3 here.

v_call,j_call,cdr3_aa
TRBV15,TRBJ2-1,ATSEGGMTGAYNEQF
TRBV6-6,TRBJ1-4,ASRPDRGQNEKLF
TRBV29-1,TRBJ1-1,SGGEGRYTEAF
TRBV28,.,ASSPDIVTYEQY
TRBV7-2,TRBJ2-2,ASSPTGLAGNTGELF
TRBV19,TRBJ2-1,ASHPSGSPYNEQF
TRBV9,TRBJ2-3,ASSVVGLSTDTQY
TRBV5-8,TRBJ2-3,ASSLGTAPSTDTQY
TRBV4-2,TRBJ1-1,ASSQDLEALTAF
TRBV9,TRBJ1-3,ASSGGGYGNTIY
TRBV28,TRBJ1-2,ASSWTGPNSLANYGYT
TRBV7-9,TRBJ2-1,ASSLTGLPSSYNEQF
TRBV6-5,TRBJ1-2,ASSPEAGGRGYT
TRBV9,TRBJ2-1,ASSVGLAGGYYNEQF
TRBV6-6,TRBJ2-7,ASSDLGRVEQY
TRBV27,TRBJ2-2,ASSWRHRGAV
TRBV6-1,TRBJ1-1,ASSDPYRGKKNTEAF
TRBV6-7,TRBJ2-7,ASSYSTAGGTYEQY
TRBV25-1,TRBJ2-7,ASRSTGTYEQY
TRBV30,TRBJ1-3,AWSVRRQNSGNTIY
TRBV6-1,TRBJ1-5,ASGGTAQDQPQH
TRBV6-5,TRBJ1-4,ATRRSVKLF
TRBV28,TRBJ1-2,ASHEPGPGYGGYT
TRBV9,TRBJ2-1,ASSVAKGLVYNEQF
TRBV4-1,TRBJ1-5,ASSQLGLRDRGGHQPQH
TRBV2,TRBJ1-3,ASRDSYSGNTIY
TRBV5-5,TRBJ2-7,ASSWAPGQPYEQY